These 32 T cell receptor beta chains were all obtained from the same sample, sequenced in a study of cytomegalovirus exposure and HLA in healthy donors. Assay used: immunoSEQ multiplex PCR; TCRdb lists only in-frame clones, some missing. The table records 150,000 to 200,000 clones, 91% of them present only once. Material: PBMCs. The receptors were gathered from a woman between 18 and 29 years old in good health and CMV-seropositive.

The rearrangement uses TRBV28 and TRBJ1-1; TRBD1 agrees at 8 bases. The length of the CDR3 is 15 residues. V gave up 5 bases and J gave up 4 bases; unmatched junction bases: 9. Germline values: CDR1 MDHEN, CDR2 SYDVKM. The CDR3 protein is CASSPGQGVGTEAFF. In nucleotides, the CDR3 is TGTGCCAGCAGTCCAGGACAGGGCGTGGGCACTGAAGCTTTCTTT.

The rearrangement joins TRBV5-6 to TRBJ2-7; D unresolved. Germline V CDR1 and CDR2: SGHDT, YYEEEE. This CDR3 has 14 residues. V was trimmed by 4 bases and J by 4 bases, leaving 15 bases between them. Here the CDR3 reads CASSASDTRYEQYF. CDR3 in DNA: TGTGCCAGCAGCGCCTCTGACACCCGTTACGAGCAGTACTTC.

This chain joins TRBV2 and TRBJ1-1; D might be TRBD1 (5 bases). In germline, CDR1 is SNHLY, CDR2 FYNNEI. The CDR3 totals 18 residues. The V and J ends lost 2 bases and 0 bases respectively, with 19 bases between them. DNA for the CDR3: TGTGCCAGCAGTGAACCGAGGGGACTTGGACCTATGAACACTGAAGCTTTCTTT. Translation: CASSEPRGLGPMNTEAFF.

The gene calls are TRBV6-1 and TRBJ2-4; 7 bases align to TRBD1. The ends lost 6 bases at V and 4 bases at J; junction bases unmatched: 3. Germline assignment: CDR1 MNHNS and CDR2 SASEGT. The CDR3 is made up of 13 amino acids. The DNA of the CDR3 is TGTGCCAGCAGCATACAGGGGAAAAACATTCAGTACTTC. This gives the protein CASSIQGKNIQYF.

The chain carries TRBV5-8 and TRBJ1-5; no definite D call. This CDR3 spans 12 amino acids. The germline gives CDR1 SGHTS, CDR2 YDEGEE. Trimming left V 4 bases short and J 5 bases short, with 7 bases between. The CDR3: CASSTGYQPQHF. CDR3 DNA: TGTGCCAGCAGCACGGGTTATCAGCCCCAGCATTTT.

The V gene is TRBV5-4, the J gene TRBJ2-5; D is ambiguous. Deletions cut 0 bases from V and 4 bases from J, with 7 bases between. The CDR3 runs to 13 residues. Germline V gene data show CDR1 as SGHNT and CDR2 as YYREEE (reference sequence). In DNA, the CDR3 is TGTGCCAGCAGCTTGGACTCGCGAGAGACCCAGTACTTC. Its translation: CASSLDSRETQYF.

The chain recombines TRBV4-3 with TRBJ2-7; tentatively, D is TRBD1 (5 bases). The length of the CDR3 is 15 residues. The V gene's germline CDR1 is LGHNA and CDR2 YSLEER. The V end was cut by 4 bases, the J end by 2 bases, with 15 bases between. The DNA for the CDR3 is TGCGCCAGCAGCCTTGATAGGGGTGGGACCTACGAGCAGTACTTC. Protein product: CASSLDRGGTYEQYF.

The CDR3 spells CASSLGLAGEADTQYF. Written as DNA, the CDR3 is TGCGCCAGCAGCCTAGGACTAGCGGGGGAGGCAGATACGCAGTATTTT. The chain couples TRBV5-1 to TRBJ2-3; 13 bases are shared with TRBD2. The CDR3 length is 16 residues. Germline CDR1 SGHRS, CDR2 YFSETQ. The junction had 6 bases not matched to a gene; V was cut back by 4 bases and J by 4 bases. The entire variable domain, with the rest obtained from reference TRBV5-1 and TRBJ2-3, is as follows: KAGVTQTPRYLIKTRGQQVTLSCSPISGHRSVSWYQQTPGQGLQFLFEYFSETQRNKGNFPGRFSGRQFSNSRSEMNVSTLELGDSALYLCASSLGLAGEADTQYFGPGTRLTVL.

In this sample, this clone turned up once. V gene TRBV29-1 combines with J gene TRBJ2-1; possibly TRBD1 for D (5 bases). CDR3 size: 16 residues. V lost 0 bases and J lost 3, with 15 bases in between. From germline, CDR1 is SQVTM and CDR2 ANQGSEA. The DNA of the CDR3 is TGCAGCGTTGAAGATTGGGGCAGGGCGATCTACAATGAGCAGTTCTTC. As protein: CSVEDWGRAIYNEQFF.

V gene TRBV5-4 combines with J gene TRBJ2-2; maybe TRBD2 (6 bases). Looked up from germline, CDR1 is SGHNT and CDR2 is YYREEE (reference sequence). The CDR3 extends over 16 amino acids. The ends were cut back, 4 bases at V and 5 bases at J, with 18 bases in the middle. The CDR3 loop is CASSPRAGGVTGELFF. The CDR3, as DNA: TGTGCCAGCAGCCCGAGAGCAGGAGGGGTAACCGGGGAGCTGTTTTTT.

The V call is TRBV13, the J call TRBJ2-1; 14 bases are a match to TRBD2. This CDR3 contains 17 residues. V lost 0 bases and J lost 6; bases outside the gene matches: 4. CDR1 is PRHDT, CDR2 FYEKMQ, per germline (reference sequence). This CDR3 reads CASSLGGLAGEVNEQFF. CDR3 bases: TGTGCCAGCAGCTTAGGGGGACTAGCGGGAGAGGTCAATGAGCAGTTCTTC.

The CDR3 loop is CASSPTGGRQETQYF. DNA for the CDR3: TGTGCCAGCAGCCCGACAGGGGGCCGCCAAGAGACCCAGTACTTC. J is TRBJ2-5 and V is TRBV7-9; 10 bases are a match to TRBD1. The CDR3 has 15 amino acids. In germline, CDR1 is SEHNR, CDR2 FQNEAQ (reference sequence). The junction had 4 bases not matched to a gene; V was cut back by 5 bases and J by 1 base.

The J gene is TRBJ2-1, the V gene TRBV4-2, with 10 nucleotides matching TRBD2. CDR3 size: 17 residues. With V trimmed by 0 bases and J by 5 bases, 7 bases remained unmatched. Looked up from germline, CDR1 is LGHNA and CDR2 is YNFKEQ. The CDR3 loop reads CASSQDDEAGGHNEQFF. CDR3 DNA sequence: TGTGCCAGCAGCCAAGATGATGAAGCGGGAGGGCACAATGAGCAGTTCTTC.

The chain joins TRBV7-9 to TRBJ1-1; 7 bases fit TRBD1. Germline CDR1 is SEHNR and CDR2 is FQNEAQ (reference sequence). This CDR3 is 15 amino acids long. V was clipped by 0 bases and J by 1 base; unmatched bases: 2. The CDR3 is CASSLAQGENTEAFF. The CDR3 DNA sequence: TGTGCCAGCAGCTTAGCGCAGGGGGAGAACACTGAAGCTTTCTTT.

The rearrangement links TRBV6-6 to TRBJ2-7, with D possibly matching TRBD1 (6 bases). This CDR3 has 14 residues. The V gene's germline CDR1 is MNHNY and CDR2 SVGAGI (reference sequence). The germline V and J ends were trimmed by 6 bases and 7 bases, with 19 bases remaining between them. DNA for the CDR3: TGTGCCAGCAGGGGGGCCAGCGGCCTACGAGAGCAGTACTTC. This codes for CASRGASGLREQYF.

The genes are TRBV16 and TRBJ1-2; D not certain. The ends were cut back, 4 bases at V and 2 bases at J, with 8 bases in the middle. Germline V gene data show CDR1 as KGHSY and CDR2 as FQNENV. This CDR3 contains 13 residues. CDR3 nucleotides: TGTGCCAGCAGCCGAGACAAAAACTATGGCTACACCTTC. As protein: CASSRDKNYGYTF. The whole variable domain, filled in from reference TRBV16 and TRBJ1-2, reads GEEVAQTPKHLVRGEGQKAKLYCAPIKGHSYVFWYQQVLKNEFKFLISFQNENVFDETGMPKERFSAKCLPNSPCSLEIQATKLEDSAVYFCASSRDKNYGYTFGSGTRLTVV.

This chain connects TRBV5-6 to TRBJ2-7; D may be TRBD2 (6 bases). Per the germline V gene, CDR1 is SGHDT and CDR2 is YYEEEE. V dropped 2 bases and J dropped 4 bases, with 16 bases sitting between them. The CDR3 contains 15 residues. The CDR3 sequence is CASSLTRRAGYEQYF. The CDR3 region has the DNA TGTGCCAGCAGCTTAACCCGACGGGCGGGATACGAGCAGTACTTC.

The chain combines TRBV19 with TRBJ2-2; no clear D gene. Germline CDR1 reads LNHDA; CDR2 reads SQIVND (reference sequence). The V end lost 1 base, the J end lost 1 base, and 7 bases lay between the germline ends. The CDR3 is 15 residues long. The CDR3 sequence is CASSIAARNTGELFF. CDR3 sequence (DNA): TGTGCCAGTAGTATAGCTGCGAGGAACACCGGGGAGCTGTTTTTT.

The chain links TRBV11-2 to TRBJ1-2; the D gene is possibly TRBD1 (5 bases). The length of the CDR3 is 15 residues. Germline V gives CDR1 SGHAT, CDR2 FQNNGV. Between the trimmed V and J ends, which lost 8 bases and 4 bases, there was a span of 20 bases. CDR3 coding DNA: TGTGCCAGCGGGGAGTTTGGAGGGGTCAGCTATGGCTACACCTTC. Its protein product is CASGEFGGVSYGYTF.

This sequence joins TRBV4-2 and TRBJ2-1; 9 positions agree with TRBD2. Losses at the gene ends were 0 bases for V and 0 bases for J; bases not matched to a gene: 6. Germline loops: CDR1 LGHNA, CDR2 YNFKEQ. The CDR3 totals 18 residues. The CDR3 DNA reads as TGTGCCAGCAGCCAAGAAGGGCTAGCGGGGAGCTCCTACAATGAGCAGTTCTTC. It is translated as CASSQEGLAGSSYNEQFF.

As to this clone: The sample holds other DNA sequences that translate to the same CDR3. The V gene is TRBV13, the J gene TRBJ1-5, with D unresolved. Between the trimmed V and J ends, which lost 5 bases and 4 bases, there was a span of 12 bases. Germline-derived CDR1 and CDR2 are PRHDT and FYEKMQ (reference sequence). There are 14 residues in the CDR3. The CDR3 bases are TGTGCCAGCAGCCTAACCCCCAGGAATCAGCCCCAGCATTTT. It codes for CASSLTPRNQPQHF.

DNA for the CDR3: TGTGCCAGCAGTGCTACAGGTCCTTCCTACGAGCAGTACTTC. It encodes CASSATGPSYEQYF. The J gene is TRBJ2-7, the V gene TRBV6-5; D might be TRBD1 (5 bases). Germline assignment: CDR1 MNHEY and CDR2 SVGAGI. With 5 bases removed from V and 1 base from J, the gap between germline ends came to 12 bases. The CDR3 contains 14 residues.

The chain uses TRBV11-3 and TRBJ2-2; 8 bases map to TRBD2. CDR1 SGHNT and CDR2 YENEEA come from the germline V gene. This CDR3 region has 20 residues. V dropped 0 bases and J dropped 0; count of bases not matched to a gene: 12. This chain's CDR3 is CASSLDGGLAGGANTGELFF. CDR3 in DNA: TGTGCCAGCAGCTTAGATGGTGGTCTAGCGGGCGGCGCGAACACCGGGGAGCTGTTTTTT.

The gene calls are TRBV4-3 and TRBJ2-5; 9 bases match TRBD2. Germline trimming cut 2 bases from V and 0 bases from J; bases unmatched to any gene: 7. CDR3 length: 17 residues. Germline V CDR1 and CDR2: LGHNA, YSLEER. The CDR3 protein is CASSQFLAGAYQETQYF. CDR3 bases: TGCGCCAGCAGCCAATTTTTAGCGGGAGCTTACCAAGAGACCCAGTACTTC.

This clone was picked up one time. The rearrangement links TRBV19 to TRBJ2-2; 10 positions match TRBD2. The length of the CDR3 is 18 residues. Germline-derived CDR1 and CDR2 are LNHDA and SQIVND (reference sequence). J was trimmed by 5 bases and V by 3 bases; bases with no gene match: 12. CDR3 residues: CASSINLAGGPSTGELFF. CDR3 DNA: TGTGCCAGTAGTATTAATTTAGCGGGAGGTCCGAGTACCGGGGAGCTGTTTTTT.

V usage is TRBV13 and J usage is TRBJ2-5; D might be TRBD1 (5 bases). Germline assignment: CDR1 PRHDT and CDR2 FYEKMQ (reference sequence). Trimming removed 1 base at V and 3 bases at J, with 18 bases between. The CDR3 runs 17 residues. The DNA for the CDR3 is TGTGCCAGCAGCTTAGAGGGTCTGGGGCGACTGAAAGAGACCCAGTACTTC. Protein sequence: CASSLEGLGRLKETQYF.

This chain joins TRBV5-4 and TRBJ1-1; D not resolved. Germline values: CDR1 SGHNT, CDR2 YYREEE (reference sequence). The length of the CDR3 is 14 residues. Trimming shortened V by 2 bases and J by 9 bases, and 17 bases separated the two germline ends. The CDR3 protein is CASSFRSKPPKAFF. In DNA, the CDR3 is TGTGCCAGCAGCTTCAGGTCCAAACCACCCAAAGCTTTCTTT.

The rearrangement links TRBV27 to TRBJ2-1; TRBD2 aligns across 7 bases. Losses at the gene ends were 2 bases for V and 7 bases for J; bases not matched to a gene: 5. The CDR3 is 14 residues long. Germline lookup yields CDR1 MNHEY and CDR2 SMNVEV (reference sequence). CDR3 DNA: TGTGCCAGCAGTTTAGCGGGAGTTCATAATGAGCAGTTCTTC. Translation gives CASSLAGVHNEQFF.

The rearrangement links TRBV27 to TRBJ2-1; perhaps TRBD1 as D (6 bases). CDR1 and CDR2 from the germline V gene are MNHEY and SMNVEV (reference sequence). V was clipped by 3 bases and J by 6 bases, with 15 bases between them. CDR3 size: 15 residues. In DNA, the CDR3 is TGTGCCAGCAGTTTCTCCCCGGCCAGGGGCAATGAGCAGTTCTTC. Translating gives CASSFSPARGNEQFF.

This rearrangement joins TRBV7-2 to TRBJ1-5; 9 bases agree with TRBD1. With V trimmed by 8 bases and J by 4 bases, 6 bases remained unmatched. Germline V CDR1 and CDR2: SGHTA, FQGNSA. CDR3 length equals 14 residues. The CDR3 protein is CASRPDRGNQPQHF. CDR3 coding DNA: TGTGCCAGCCGGCCGGACAGGGGAAATCAGCCCCAGCATTTT.

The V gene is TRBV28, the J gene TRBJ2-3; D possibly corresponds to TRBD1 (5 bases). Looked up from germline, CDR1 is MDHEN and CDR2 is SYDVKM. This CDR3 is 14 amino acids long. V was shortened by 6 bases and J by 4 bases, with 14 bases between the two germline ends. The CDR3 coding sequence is TGTGCCAGCAGCAAAGTTGGGGCAGCAGATACGCAGTATTTT. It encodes CASSKVGAADTQYF.

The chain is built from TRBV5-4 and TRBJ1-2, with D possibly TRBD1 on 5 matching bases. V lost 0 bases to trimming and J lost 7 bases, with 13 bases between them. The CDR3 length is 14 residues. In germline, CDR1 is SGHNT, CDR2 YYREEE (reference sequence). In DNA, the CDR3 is TGTGCCAGCAGCTTGGGGGCAGGGCAGGGTGGCTACACCTTC. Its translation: CASSLGAGQGGYTF.